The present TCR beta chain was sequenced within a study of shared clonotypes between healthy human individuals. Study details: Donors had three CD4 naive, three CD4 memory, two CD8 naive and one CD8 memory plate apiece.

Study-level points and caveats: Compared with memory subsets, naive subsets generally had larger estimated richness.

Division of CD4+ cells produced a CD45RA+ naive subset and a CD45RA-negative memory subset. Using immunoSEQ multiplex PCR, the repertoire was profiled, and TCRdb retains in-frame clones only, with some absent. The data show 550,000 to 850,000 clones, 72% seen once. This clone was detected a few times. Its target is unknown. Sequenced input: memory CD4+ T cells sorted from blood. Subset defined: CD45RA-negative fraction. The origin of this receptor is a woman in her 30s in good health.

CDR3 in amino acids: CAWVRDVGNSPLHF. The CDR3 DNA is TGTGCCTGGGTCCGGGACGTGGGTAATTCACCCCTCCACTTT. The chain links TRBV30 to TRBJ1-6, with D perhaps matching TRBD1 (5 bases). This CDR3 comprises 14 residues. Looked up from germline, CDR1 is GTSNPN and CDR2 is SVGIG (reference sequence). V dropped 5 bases and J dropped 6 bases, with 14 bases sitting between them. The full variable domain, rest sourced from reference TRBV30 and TRBJ1-6, is SQTIHQWPATLVQPVGSPLSLECTVEGTSNPNLYWYRQAAGRGLQLLFYSVGIGQISSEVPQNLSASRPQDRQFILSSKKLLLSDSGFYLCAWVRDVGNSPLHFGNGTRLTVT.